This TCR beta chain was obtained from a study of T cell repertoires in aging, cancer and after chemotherapy. Study as a whole: Roughly 10 million TCR reads made up the full dataset.

Germline V gives CDR1 MNHEY, CDR2 SMNVEV (reference sequence). V lost 4 bases and J lost 5, with 9 bases in between. The CDR3 contains 13 residues. The template was genomic DNA from peripheral blood, not RNA. A mixed TRB-A/B primer pool amplified rearranged TRB by multiplex touch-down PCR. Using its own MiXCR run on the multiplex PCR reads, TCRdb lists one record per CDR3 protein. The repertoire holds 6,000 to 8,500 distinct CDR3 sequences, with roughly 30% as singletons. This rearrangement joins TRBV27 to TRBJ1-5; D is possibly TRBD1 (5 bases). Sequencing was performed on blood. The sequence came from a human donor with a blood cancer. CDR3 residues: CASSSRGDQPQHF. CDR3 in DNA: TGTGCCAGCAGTTCGAGGGGCGATCAGCCCCAGCATTTT.